The clone carrying this TCR beta chain was seen a single time. No antigen is known for it. Clones were sequenced by immunoSEQ multiplex PCR, and TCRdb holds only the in-frame ones, with some missing. Among millions of clones listed, just over 90% were seen once. This sample stems from a study of shared clonotypes between healthy human individuals. Whole-study results and caveats: Generally, naive subsets (rather than memory subsets) showed larger estimated richness. Blood alone was sampled, and tissue repertoires likely differ. The four-donor shared clonotypes exceeded non-shared clonotypes in generation probability, with non-shared ones scoring lower.

The CDR3 runs 13 residues. V shed 2 bases and J shed 8 bases, with 12 bases lying between them. Germline V gene sequence: CDR1 MNHNS, CDR2 SASEGT. The sequencing sample was made of naive CD4+ T cells sorted from blood. Subset of the sample: CD45RA+ positively selected. The J gene is TRBJ1-2, the V gene TRBV6-1; a possible D gene is TRBD1 (6 bases). The origin of this receptor is a man aged 18 to 35 in good health. This CDR3 reads CASSEIQGLGYTF. CDR3 DNA sequence: TGTGCCAGCAGTGAAATACAGGGCTTAGGCTACACCTTC.